The rows below give T cell receptor beta chains drawn from one sample of a study of T cell repertoires and HLA-DP antigens. Libraries were prepared by immunoSEQ multiplex PCR; TCRdb keeps only in-frame clonotypes and omits some of them. The data contain 55,000 to 80,000 clones, around 80% of them singletons. These receptors lack a known antigen. Material for sequencing was CD4+ T cells from PBMCs. The origin of the receptors is a man aged 55 to 69 in good health and CMV-seronegative. CDR3s include the opening cysteine and the closing phenylalanine or tryptophan. The D gene is left open where the match is weak. Clone size is not always given. Where it is, it says once, few, many or a class for expanded clones.

clone_size: .
v_call: TRBV2
j_call: TRBJ2-3
d_call: .
cdr3_length: 12
cdr3_aa: CASSVGPDTQYF
cdr3_nt: TGTGCCAGCAGTGTCGGGCCGGATACGCAGTATTTT

clone_size: .
v_call: TRBV27
j_call: TRBJ2-1
d_call: TRBD2
cdr3_length: 17
cdr3_aa: CASRGGSGSDSYNEQFF
cdr3_nt: TGTGCCAGCAGAGGCGGTAGCGGGAGTGACTCCTACAATGAGCAGTTCTTC

clone_size: once
v_call: TRBV29-1
j_call: TRBJ1-2
d_call: .
cdr3_length: 13
cdr3_aa: CSVAQGGNYGYTF
cdr3_nt: TGCAGCGTTGCACAGGGAGGTAACTATGGCTACACCTTC

clone_size: .
v_call: TRBV9
j_call: TRBJ1-3
d_call: .
cdr3_length: 14
cdr3_aa: CASSQQASGNTIYF
cdr3_nt: TGTGCCAGCAGCCAACAGGCCTCTGGAAACACCATATATTTT

clone_size: .
v_call: TRBV5-1
j_call: TRBJ2-3
d_call: .
cdr3_length: 15
cdr3_aa: CASSTNVGDTDTQYF
cdr3_nt: TGCGCCAGCAGCACCAACGTGGGGGACACAGATACGCAGTATTTT

clone_size: .
v_call: TRBV11-2
j_call: TRBJ1-4
d_call: .
cdr3_length: 14
cdr3_aa: CASSPRRGNEKLFF
cdr3_nt: TGTGCCAGCAGCCCGCGGCGGGGTAATGAAAAACTGTTTTTT

clone_size: .
v_call: TRBV5-6
j_call: TRBJ2-5
d_call: .
cdr3_length: 13
cdr3_aa: CASSKGLGETQYF
cdr3_nt: TGTGCCAGCAGCAAGGGACTCGGGGAGACCCAGTACTTC

clone_size: few
v_call: TRBV19
j_call: TRBJ1-1
d_call: .
cdr3_length: 15
cdr3_aa: CASSERGGMNTEAFF
cdr3_nt: TGTGCCAGTAGTGAGCGCGGGGGGATGAACACTGAAGCTTTCTTT

clone_size: .
v_call: TRBV18
j_call: TRBJ2-1
d_call: TRBD2
cdr3_length: 18
cdr3_aa: CASSPRTSGRVSYNEQFF
cdr3_nt: TGTGCCAGCTCACCGAGGACTAGCGGGAGGGTCTCCTACAATGAGCAGTTCTTC

clone_size: .
v_call: TRBV7-8
j_call: TRBJ2-1
d_call: .
cdr3_length: 16
cdr3_aa: CASSLGPRETINEQFF
cdr3_nt: TGTGCCAGCAGCTTAGGCCCCCGGGAGACCATCAATGAGCAGTTCTTC

clone_size: .
v_call: TRBV10-3
j_call: TRBJ2-2
d_call: TRBD2
cdr3_length: 17
cdr3_aa: CAISESRGSGQSGELFF
cdr3_nt: TGTGCCATCAGTGAGTCTCGTGGTAGCGGGCAATCCGGGGAGCTGTTTTTT

clone_size: .
v_call: TRBV5-4
j_call: TRBJ1-4
d_call: .
cdr3_length: 15
cdr3_aa: CASSPSGGGNEKLFF
cdr3_nt: TGTGCCAGCAGCCCCTCCGGCGGAGGGAATGAAAAACTGTTTTTT

clone_size: .
v_call: TRBV27
j_call: TRBJ2-3
d_call: TRBD1
cdr3_length: 14
cdr3_aa: CASRLDRVTDTQYF
cdr3_nt: TGTGCCAGCAGGCTCGACAGGGTCACAGATACGCAGTATTTT

clone_size: .
v_call: TRBV7-9
j_call: TRBJ1-2
d_call: TRBD1
cdr3_length: 14
cdr3_aa: CASSPGRGLYGYTF
cdr3_nt: TGTGCCAGCAGCCCCGGAAGGGGGCTCTATGGCTACACCTTC

clone_size: .
v_call: TRBV6-6
j_call: TRBJ1-2
d_call: .
cdr3_length: 11
cdr3_aa: CASGLGYGYTF
cdr3_nt: TGTGCCAGCGGTCTGGGCTATGGCTACACCTTC

clone_size: .
v_call: TRBV6-6
j_call: TRBJ1-6
d_call: .
cdr3_length: 12
cdr3_aa: CATSVGNSPLHF
cdr3_nt: TGTGCCACTTCGGTGGGTAATTCACCCCTCCACTTT

clone_size: .
v_call: TRBV5-4
j_call: TRBJ2-6
d_call: .
cdr3_length: 14
cdr3_aa: CASRPSAGANVLTF
cdr3_nt: TGTGCCAGCAGGCCCTCCGCTGGGGCCAACGTCCTGACTTTC

clone_size: .
v_call: TRBV9
j_call: TRBJ2-5
d_call: TRBD1
cdr3_length: 18
cdr3_aa: CASSVAGTGGGYQETQYF
cdr3_nt: TGTGCCAGCAGCGTAGCTGGGACAGGGGGCGGGTACCAAGAGACCCAGTACTTC

clone_size: few
v_call: TRBV11-2
j_call: TRBJ2-3
d_call: TRBD1
cdr3_length: 15
cdr3_aa: CASSPDRGRIDTQYF
cdr3_nt: TGTGCCAGCAGCCCCGACAGGGGGCGCATTGATACGCAGTATTTT

clone_size: many
v_call: TRBV6-6
j_call: TRBJ2-5
d_call: .
cdr3_length: 14
cdr3_aa: CASSPTRGQETQYF
cdr3_nt: TGTGCCAGCAGTCCGACTAGGGGACAAGAGACCCAGTACTTC

clone_size: .
v_call: TRBV19
j_call: TRBJ2-1
d_call: .
cdr3_length: 17
cdr3_aa: CASSIDNTVNSYNEQFF
cdr3_nt: TGTGCCAGTAGTATAGATAATACAGTCAACTCCTACAATGAGCAGTTCTTC

clone_size: .
v_call: TRBV30
j_call: TRBJ1-5
d_call: .
cdr3_length: 16
cdr3_aa: CAWSSYGQRGNQPQHF
cdr3_nt: TGTGCCTGGAGCAGCTATGGACAGCGCGGCAATCAGCCCCAGCATTTT

clone_size: once
v_call: TRBV18
j_call: TRBJ1-1
d_call: .
cdr3_length: 12
cdr3_aa: CASSPGTVLAFF
cdr3_nt: TGTGCCAGCTCACCAGGGACGGTATTAGCTTTCTTT

clone_size: .
v_call: TRBV7-2
j_call: TRBJ2-5
d_call: .
cdr3_length: 14
cdr3_aa: CASSLARGYETQYF
cdr3_nt: TGTGCCAGCAGCTTAGCCCGCGGGTATGAGACCCAGTACTTC

clone_size: few
v_call: TRBV6-1
j_call: TRBJ1-5
d_call: TRBD1
cdr3_length: 15
cdr3_aa: CASSESGQNNQPQHF
cdr3_nt: TGTGCCAGCAGTGAATCGGGACAGAACAATCAGCCCCAGCATTTT

clone_size: few
v_call: TRBV2
j_call: TRBJ1-2
d_call: .
cdr3_length: 14
cdr3_aa: CASSEGGALYGYTF
cdr3_nt: TGTGCCAGCAGTGAAGGGGGGGCGCTCTATGGCTACACCTTC

clone_size: .
v_call: TRBV7-9
j_call: TRBJ1-2
d_call: .
cdr3_length: 14
cdr3_aa: CASSPEGDGHGYTF
cdr3_nt: TGTGCCAGCAGCCCCGAAGGAGATGGACACGGCTACACCTTC

clone_size: .
v_call: TRBV19
j_call: TRBJ1-2
d_call: .
cdr3_length: 14
cdr3_aa: CASKPVGGGYGYTF
cdr3_nt: TGTGCCAGTAAACCGGTTGGGGGGGGCTATGGCTACACCTTC

clone_size: few
v_call: TRBV9
j_call: TRBJ2-2
d_call: .
cdr3_length: 15
cdr3_aa: CASSVEGGNTGELFF
cdr3_nt: TGTGCCAGCAGCGTAGAAGGGGGGAACACCGGGGAGCTGTTTTTT

clone_size: .
v_call: TRBV5-1
j_call: TRBJ1-2
d_call: .
cdr3_length: 13
cdr3_aa: CASSLEEHNGYTF
cdr3_nt: TGCGCCAGCAGCTTGGAAGAGCACAATGGCTACACCTTC

clone_size: .
v_call: TRBV9
j_call: TRBJ1-2
d_call: .
cdr3_length: 14
cdr3_aa: CASSVGDRIYGYTF
cdr3_nt: TGTGCCAGCAGCGTAGGTGACAGGATCTATGGCTACACCTTC

clone_size: .
v_call: TRBV19
j_call: TRBJ2-5
d_call: .
cdr3_length: 12
cdr3_aa: CASSAVLGTQYF
cdr3_nt: TGTGCCAGTAGTGCGGTTCTCGGGACCCAGTACTTC

clone_size: .
v_call: TRBV6-6
j_call: TRBJ1-3
d_call: .
cdr3_length: 12
cdr3_aa: CASSYSGNTIYF
cdr3_nt: TGTGCCAGCAGTTACTCAGGGAACACCATATATTTT

clone_size: .
v_call: TRBV5-4
j_call: TRBJ1-6
d_call: TRBD1
cdr3_length: 17
cdr3_aa: CASSSPEAGGFQSPLHF
cdr3_nt: TGTGCCAGCAGCTCCCCCGAGGCAGGGGGCTTCCAGTCACCCCTCCACTTT

clone_size: .
v_call: TRBV5-1
j_call: TRBJ2-2
d_call: TRBD1
cdr3_length: 15
cdr3_aa: CASSLAQGAAGELFF
cdr3_nt: TGCGCCAGCAGCTTGGCTCAGGGGGCCGCCGGGGAGCTGTTTTTT

clone_size: .
v_call: TRBV7-2
j_call: TRBJ2-7
d_call: .
cdr3_length: 12
cdr3_aa: CASSLRDYEQYF
cdr3_nt: TGTGCCAGCAGCTTAAGGGACTACGAGCAGTACTTC

clone_size: .
v_call: TRBV7-2
j_call: TRBJ2-3
d_call: .
cdr3_length: 13
cdr3_aa: CASSPRGGNTQYF
cdr3_nt: TGTGCCAGCAGCCCGAGAGGAGGAAATACGCAGTATTTT

clone_size: .
v_call: TRBV25-1
j_call: TRBJ2-5
d_call: .
cdr3_length: 13
cdr3_aa: CASRGGGPETQYF
cdr3_nt: TGTGCCAGCAGGGGGGGAGGCCCGGAGACCCAGTACTTC

clone_size: .
v_call: TRBV2
j_call: TRBJ1-2
d_call: TRBD1
cdr3_length: 13
cdr3_aa: CASSVDRAYGYTF
cdr3_nt: TGTGCCAGCAGTGTTGACAGGGCCTATGGCTACACCTTC

clone_size: .
v_call: TRBV29-1
j_call: TRBJ2-2
d_call: TRBD2
cdr3_length: 16
cdr3_aa: CSVPGTSGANTGELFF
cdr3_nt: TGCAGCGTACCGGGGACTAGCGGGGCGAACACCGGGGAGCTGTTTTTT

clone_size: .
v_call: TRBV9
j_call: TRBJ2-1
d_call: TRBD2
cdr3_length: 15
cdr3_aa: CASSVDLAGGNEQFF
cdr3_nt: TGTGCCAGCAGCGTAGATCTAGCGGGGGGGAATGAGCAGTTCTTC

clone_size: .
v_call: TRBV11-2
j_call: TRBJ1-5
d_call: TRBD1
cdr3_length: 14
cdr3_aa: CASSVTGEGQPQHF
cdr3_nt: TGTGCCAGCAGCGTAACAGGGGAGGGTCAGCCCCAGCATTTT

clone_size: .
v_call: TRBV4-3
j_call: TRBJ2-3
d_call: .
cdr3_length: 13
cdr3_aa: CASSQQGADTQYF
cdr3_nt: TGCGCCAGCAGCCAACAAGGCGCAGATACGCAGTATTTT

clone_size: many
v_call: TRBV7-6
j_call: TRBJ2-6
d_call: .
cdr3_length: 15
cdr3_aa: CASSERVSGANVLTF
cdr3_nt: TGTGCCAGCAGCGAGCGGGTTTCCGGGGCCAACGTCCTGACTTTC

clone_size: .
v_call: TRBV5-1
j_call: TRBJ2-7
d_call: TRBD1
cdr3_length: 15
cdr3_aa: CASSFGQGANDEQYF
cdr3_nt: TGCGCCAGCAGCTTCGGACAGGGGGCTAACGACGAGCAGTACTTC

clone_size: .
v_call: TRBV2
j_call: TRBJ2-1
d_call: TRBD2
cdr3_length: 12
cdr3_aa: CASSTGTTFLVF
cdr3_nt: TGTGCCAGCAGTACCGGGACTACGTTCTTAGTCTTC

clone_size: medium-sized
v_call: TRBV25-1
j_call: TRBJ2-4
d_call: TRBD1
cdr3_length: 15
cdr3_aa: CASSETRTGRNIQYF
cdr3_nt: TGTGCCAGCAGTGAGACAAGGACAGGGAGAAACATTCAGTACTTC

clone_size: .
v_call: TRBV27
j_call: TRBJ1-2
d_call: .
cdr3_length: 12
cdr3_aa: CASKNSRSGYTF
cdr3_nt: TGTGCCAGTAAAAATAGCAGAAGCGGCTACACCTTC